This TCR beta chain was sequenced during a study of T cells in Graves' hyperthyroidism and ophthalmopathy (dated by TCRdb to the late 2010s). Study-wide context: Peripheral blood was sampled at the time of initial diagnosis, prior to any treatment. A discovery cohort of roughly 100 patients, 43 with Graves' ophthalmopathy and about 60 with stable Graves' hyperthyroidism, was used to find distinguishing TCR V-J signatures. Prospective prediction of ophthalmopathy was tested in an independent validation cohort consisting of some 20 hyperthyroidism patients and more than 15 patients who later progressed to ophthalmopathy. The 100 or so discovery patients were randomly divided into training and test sets at a 7:3 ratio. The study also compared thyroid tissue and blood T-cell repertoires from a handful of Graves' hyperthyroidism patients. Once sampling was done, hyperthyroidism patients were given methimazole at a starting dose of 30 mg daily, whereas ophthalmopathy patients were given high-dose intravenous methylprednisolone. The paper describes TCR Vbeta CDR3 sequencing of 140 or so peripheral blood samples, made up of some 40 ophthalmopathy patients, approximately 73 hyperthyroidism patients and some 17 progressor patients. The investigation overall reported the following: A 13 V-J signature model separated ophthalmopathy from stable hyperthyroidism, with just over 85% sensitivity and roughly 81% specificity in cross-validation and 80%/75% in testing. No statistical method was used to fix the sample size in advance, and group allocation was not hidden from the investigators. Blood samples also contained most of the expanded thyroid clonotypes (frequency above 0.001), which suggests that blood repertoires may reflect thyroid immune responses. In validation, the model predicted progression to ophthalmopathy a median of about 5.9 months before onset, with about 67% sensitivity and roughly 79% specificity.

The germline V gene (reference sequence) supplies CDR1 GTSNPN and CDR2 SVGIG. Cut back by 0 bases and 0 bases, the V and J ends lie 11 bases apart. The CDR3 holds 16 amino acids from the cysteine to the phenylalanine. The sequence is cut down to CDR3 DNA, 48 bases in frame from base 1. The TCR beta CDR3 regions were amplified from RNA transcripts. The TCR CDR3 was subjected to a first round of RT-PCR using the HTBI primer set and the Qiagen OneStep RT-PCR kit. The libraries were constructed in a second round of multiplex PCR and then size-selected and purified. The libraries were sequenced on an Illumina HiSeq2000 using paired-end 100 bp reads. The paper's processing steps were these. Raw data were processed with SOAPnuke, discarding reads with adapters, uncalled bases, mean Phred below 15, or no exact constant-primer or identifier match. COPE v1.2.5 was used to merge the high-quality paired reads, and each unique nucleotide sequence was defined as a clonotype. MiTCR v1.1 was used to align the clonotypes against IMGT TRBV, TRBD and TRBJ reference segments. Analysis was restricted to V-J combinations with a frequency above 0.0001, which covered 99% to 99.2% of repertoires. A TCS score was defined as the ratio of F50 (clonal expansion) to E x V (chaos), with BLOSUM62-based TCRdist applied between CDR3 peptides within each V-J. Welch's t-statistics and random forest reduced fewer than 600 V-J features to around 14, which were used in a naive Bayes classifier (R e1071). TCRdb took the public reads, trimmed them with fastp at Q25, ran MiXCR for clone calling and kept in-frame beta chains. Records with the same CDR3 protein are collapsed into one entry carrying the most frequent genes and DNA. Here the V and J calls rest on TCRdb's processing, not on the authors' analysis. Here the sample has 200,000 to 250,000 distinct CDR3 sequences; around 17% occur a single time. Clones ranked in the top ten supply roughly 49% of the sample.

Graves' hyperthyroidism was defined as stable when no progression to ophthalmopathy occurred over 18 months of follow-up. Hyperthyroidism patients were aged 18 to 65 years and newly diagnosed, with disease duration of less than 2 months. The study excluded patients with uncontrolled infections, other autoimmune diseases, pregnancy or lactation. Diagnoses relied on clinical symptoms, serum thyroxine and TRAb, thyroid ultrasound and orbital computed tomography. PBMCs were isolated from 10 ml of fresh peripheral blood by Ficoll-Paque density gradient centrifugation. Total RNA was extracted using Trizol reagent, and RNA quality was assessed on an Agilent 2100 Bioanalyzer. Turning to this clonotype: There is no known antigen for this receptor. There are no base qualities to consult, and no much larger clone falls within one base.

The chain couples TRBV30 to TRBJ2-2; the D gene is not confidently resolved. The sequenced sample consisted of blood. The receptor comes from a woman aged 50 to 60 with Graves' hyperthyroidism. The CDR3 protein is CAWSVIGPTNTGELFF. The DNA is as follows: TGTGCCTGGAGTGTAATAGGACCGACGAACACCGGGGAGCTGTTTTTT.